The 32 T cell receptor beta chains in this list originate from one sample, sequenced in a study of shared clonotypes between healthy human individuals (TCRdb year 2020). The library was made by the immunoSEQ multiplex PCR assay. The table comes from immuneACCESS by way of TCRdb, which keeps in-frame sequences with V and J called. Part of the clones is missing from these tables; in studies checked, under half for an unresolved V gene and the rest for unknown reasons. The sample profile shows some 450,000 clones; approximately 71% of them were found once. The top ten clonotypes cover about 11% of the sample. Sequences were obtained from PBMCs. The receptor source for this set is a middle-aged woman in good health. Some clones in this sample may be carry-over from other donors' samples.

The V call is TRBV7-9, the J call TRBJ2-1; D remains ambiguous. CDR3 length: 17 residues. Germline lookup yields CDR1 SEHNR and CDR2 FQNEAQ (reference sequence). Trimming removed 1 base from V and 2 bases from J, with 15 bases in between. The CDR3 loop is CASSLDGFRIPYNEQFF. In DNA, the CDR3 is TGTGCCAGCAGCTTAGACGGGTTTAGGATCCCCTACAATGAGCAGTTCTTC.

The V and J genes are TRBV9 and TRBJ1-5, with D unresolved. The germline V and J ends were trimmed by 5 bases and 11 bases, with 20 bases remaining between them. Looked up from germline, CDR1 is SGDLS and CDR2 is YYNGEE. The CDR3 spans 14 residues. CDR3 in amino acids: CASRAPPEPLSQHF. In DNA, the CDR3 is TGTGCCAGCAGAGCCCCCCCGGAGCCCCTATCCCAGCATTTT.

Note on this clone: Other nucleotide sequences in the sample specify the same CDR3. This rearrangement joins TRBV7-9 to TRBJ2-7; 8 bases agree with TRBD1. V trimming: 5 bases; J trimming: 2 bases; junction bases outside the gene matches: 5. Germline values: CDR1 SEHNR, CDR2 FQNEAQ (reference sequence). CDR3 length equals 14 residues. The CDR3 coding sequence is TGTGCCAGCAGCCCCGGGACAGGAGCCTACGAGCAGTACTTC. Residues: CASSPGTGAYEQYF.

The V call is TRBV11-2, the J call TRBJ2-5, with D hard to call. The CDR3 totals 13 residues. The germline CDR1 and CDR2 sequences are SGHAT and FQNNGV. The V and J ends lost 1 base and 7 bases respectively, with 10 bases between them. CDR3 amino acids: CASSLAVRGTQYF. CDR3 nucleotide sequence: TGTGCCAGCAGCTTAGCGGTAAGAGGGACCCAGTACTTC.

V gene TRBV9 combines with J gene TRBJ1-2, with TRBD1 matching 12 bases. There are 15 residues in the CDR3. The germline V gene encodes CDR1 SGDLS and CDR2 YYNGEE. Trimming took 0 bases from V and 8 from J; bases not matched to a gene: 5. The CDR3 spells CASSVVPGQGAGYTF. CDR3 nucleotides: TGTGCCAGCAGCGTAGTCCCGGGACAGGGGGCCGGCTACACCTTC. The complete variable domain, with remaining parts taken from reference TRBV9 and TRBJ1-2, reads DSGVTQTPKHLITATGQRVTLRCSPRSGDLSVYWYQQSLDQGLQFLIQYYNGEERAKGNILERFSAQQFPDLHSELNLSSLELGDSALYFCASSVVPGQGAGYTFGSGTRLTVV.

The chain uses TRBV27 and TRBJ1-2, with D possibly being TRBD1 (5 bases). The germline V gene encodes CDR1 MNHEY and CDR2 SMNVEV (reference sequence). This CDR3 contains 16 residues. V was pared by 5 bases and J by 2 bases, with 18 bases between. The CDR3 DNA is TGTGCCAGCAGTGCCTTGTGGGGCAGTTGGAACTATGGCTACACCTTC. Protein: CASSALWGSWNYGYTF.

The V and J genes are TRBV28 and TRBJ1-2, with D perhaps matching TRBD1 (5 bases). This CDR3 comprises 14 residues. V was cut by 5 bases and J by 7 bases, with 17 bases left in between. Germline V gene data show CDR1 as MDHEN and CDR2 as SYDVKM. The CDR3 protein is CASSRFGGTSGYTF. CDR3 in DNA: TGTGCCAGCAGTAGATTCGGGGGAACTAGTGGCTACACCTTC.

The rearrangement links TRBV2 to TRBJ1-2, with TRBD1 identical over 8 bases. The V and J ends lost 7 bases and 8 bases, in that order; junction bases with no gene match: 6. CDR1 is SNHLY, CDR2 FYNNEI, per germline. CDR3 length: 12 amino acids. The CDR3, as DNA: TGTGCCAGCACCCAGGACAGGGTAGGCTACACCTTC. Protein: CASTQDRVGYTF.

In nucleotides, the CDR3 is TGTGCCAGCAGCTTAGGACAGAGTAATACGCAGTATTTT. Protein product: CASSLGQSNTQYF. V gene TRBV11-3 combines with J gene TRBJ2-3, with D perhaps matching TRBD1 (5 bases). Trimming took 1 base from V and 7 from J, leaving 9 bases between them. This CDR3 has 13 amino acids. The germline gives CDR1 SGHNT, CDR2 YENEEA. The variable domain in full, with the rest retrieved from reference TRBV11-3 and TRBJ2-3, is EAGVVQSPRYKIIEKKQPVAFWCNPISGHNTLYWYLQNLGQGPELLIRYENEEAVDDSQLPKDRFSAERLKGVDSTLKIQPAELGDSAVYLCASSLGQSNTQYFGPGTRLTVL.

V is TRBV27 and J is TRBJ2-1, with 11 bases aligning to TRBD2. V lost 3 bases, J lost 3 bases, and 4 bases stayed unmatched. This CDR3 spans 16 amino acids. Germline V gene sequence: CDR1 MNHEY, CDR2 SMNVEV (reference sequence). CDR3 protein: CASSFLAGGNYNEQFF. The DNA for the CDR3 is TGTGCCAGCAGTTTTTTAGCGGGAGGGAACTACAATGAGCAGTTCTTC.

This chain joins TRBV7-9 and TRBJ1-2; 9 nucleotides match TRBD1. Germline V gene sequence: CDR1 SEHNR, CDR2 FQNEAQ (reference sequence). The CDR3 has 16 residues. The V and J ends lost 5 bases and 2 bases, in that order; junction bases with no gene match: 9. The CDR3 DNA is TGTGCCAGCAGCATCACCGGGACAGGGTTCAACTATGGCTACACCTTC. Translating gives CASSITGTGFNYGYTF.

This clone was observed a few times. The chain has TRBV15 and TRBJ2-2, with D unresolved. From germline, CDR1 is LNHNV and CDR2 YYDKDF (reference sequence). The ends were cut back, 0 bases at V and 11 bases at J, with 7 bases in the middle. The CDR3 totals 12 residues. CDR3 sequence (DNA): TGTGCCACCAGCAGAGAGGAAACTGAGCTGTTTTTT. This codes for CATSREETELFF.

V is TRBV2 and J is TRBJ2-5, with 9 nucleotides matching TRBD2. Unmatched junction bases numbered 9, after V lost 3 bases and J lost 7 bases. CDR3 size: 15 residues. Germline V lookup: CDR1 SNHLY, CDR2 FYNNEI. This CDR3 reads CASSDLRGLAGTQYF. The CDR3 nucleotides are TGTGCCAGCAGTGATTTGAGGGGACTAGCAGGGACCCAGTACTTC.

This chain uses TRBV29-1 with TRBJ2-5, with D tentatively TRBD1 (6 bases). The CDR3 contains 13 residues. Looked up from germline, CDR1 is SQVTM and CDR2 is ANQGSEA. With 5 bases removed from V and 2 bases from J, the gap between germline ends came to 12 bases. The CDR3 bases are TGCAGCGTTACCTCAACAGGGCAAGAGACCCAGTACTTC. It codes for CSVTSTGQETQYF.

The chain uses TRBV5-6 and TRBJ2-1; D possibly corresponds to TRBD2 (6 bases). The CDR3 is 15 residues long. Germline V gene lookup returns CDR1 SGHDT and CDR2 YYEEEE. V was pared by 3 bases and J by 0 bases, with 10 bases between. The CDR3 region is CASSWTTYSYNEQFF. In DNA form, the CDR3 reads TGTGCCAGCAGCTGGACTACCTACTCCTACAATGAGCAGTTCTTC.

This clone showed up just a few times. The J gene is TRBJ2-1, the V gene TRBV27; 10 nucleotides agree with TRBD2. Germline V gene data show CDR1 as MNHEY and CDR2 as SMNVEV (reference sequence). The CDR3 runs 14 residues. V trimming: 5 bases; J trimming: 5 bases; junction bases outside the gene matches: 3. CDR3 sequence reads: CASSRLAGNNEQFF. The CDR3 DNA reads as TGTGCCAGCAGTCGACTAGCGGGTAACAATGAGCAGTTCTTC.

V and J are TRBV2 and TRBJ1-2; D might be TRBD1 (6 bases). The germline gives CDR1 SNHLY, CDR2 FYNNEI. The CDR3 is made up of 15 amino acids. Trimming left V 2 bases short and J 0 bases short, with 10 bases between. The CDR3 DNA sequence: TGTGCCAGCAGTGAACGGGGGCGAGCTAACTATGGCTACACCTTC. Translated: CASSERGRANYGYTF.

V usage is TRBV2 and J usage is TRBJ2-2; no clear D. CDR3 size: 13 residues. Germline CDR1 is SNHLY and CDR2 is FYNNEI. Trimming shortened V by 3 bases and J by 6 bases, and 8 bases separated the two germline ends. CDR3 DNA: TGTGCCAGCAGTGACCTTGGTGCCGGGGAGCTGTTTTTT. Translating it yields CASSDLGAGELFF.

This chain links TRBV5-6 with TRBJ1-1; no definite D call. The CDR3 spans 16 residues. Looked up from germline, CDR1 is SGHDT and CDR2 is YYEEEE. Trimming took off 1 base at V and 3 bases at J, with 16 bases between the two ends. The CDR3 DNA is TGTGCCAGCAGCTTGAACCCGGACGGACTACACACTGAAGCTTTCTTT. Translating it yields CASSLNPDGLHTEAFF.

As concerns this clone: A far larger clone is only one base removed, so a read error is likely. The gene calls are TRBV29-1 and TRBJ2-5; D is unclear. This CDR3 has 12 residues. Germline CDR1 SQVTM, CDR2 ANQGSEA. V dropped 7 bases and J dropped 4 bases, with 13 bases sitting between them. The CDR3 loop reads CSGISFGETQYF. The CDR3 bases are TGCAGCGGGATTAGCTTTGGAGAGACCCAGTACTTC.

A single count supports this clone. A far larger clone is only one base removed, so a read error is likely. This sequence joins TRBV6-4 and TRBJ2-1; 8 bases align to TRBD2. The germline V gene has CDR1 MRHNA and CDR2 SNTAGT. The CDR3 sequence is 15 residues long. V was clipped by 0 bases and J by 6 bases; unmatched bases: 4. CDR3 in amino acids: CASSDSSGDCNEQFF. The CDR3 bases are TGTGCCAGCAGTGACTCTAGCGGGGACTGCAATGAGCAGTTCTTC.

V usage is TRBV6-5 and J usage is TRBJ1-1; D is unresolved. Trimming took 1 base from V and 2 from J, leaving 11 bases between them. From germline, CDR1 is MNHEY and CDR2 SVGAGI. The CDR3 runs 15 residues. CDR3 protein: CASSYYGPTNTEAFF. The CDR3 DNA follows: TGTGCCAGCAGTTACTACGGACCGACTAACACTGAAGCTTTCTTT.

A word on this clone: The sample has other DNA sequences that encode this CDR3 too. The chain couples TRBV7-2 to TRBJ1-2; D may be TRBD1 (5 bases). The CDR3 is made up of 14 amino acids. Germline CDR1 reads SGHTA; CDR2 reads FQGNSA. Deletions cut 4 bases from V and 4 bases from J, with 13 bases between. The CDR3 bases are TGTGCCAGCAGCTCAGGGCAGGGTGGCTATGGCTACACCTTC. Protein sequence: CASSSGQGGYGYTF.

This chain links TRBV10-3 with TRBJ1-1; tentatively, D is TRBD1 (5 bases). Trimming shortened V by 0 bases and J by 4 bases, and 24 bases separated the two germline ends. The length of the CDR3 is 19 residues. Germline assignment: CDR1 ENHRY and CDR2 SYGVKD. The CDR3 protein is CAISESIFSARAGITEAFF. The CDR3 DNA follows: TGTGCCATCAGTGAGTCGATCTTTTCGGCCAGGGCCGGGATCACTGAAGCTTTCTTT.

J is TRBJ1-4 and V is TRBV5-8; TRBD1 agrees at 9 bases. V lost 0 bases, J lost 8 bases, and 8 bases stayed unmatched. The CDR3 spans 16 residues. From germline, CDR1 is SGHTS and CDR2 YDEGEE. The CDR3, as DNA: TGTGCCAGCAGCTTGGGGACAGGGGAGTTTACGGAAAAACTGTTTTTT. It encodes CASSLGTGEFTEKLFF. Filled out from reference TRBV5-8 and TRBJ1-4, the complete variable domain reads EAGVTQSPTHLIKTRGQQATLRCSPISGHTSVYWYQQALGLGLQFLLWYDEGEERNRGNFPPRFSGRQFPNYSSELNVNALELEDSALYLCASSLGTGEFTEKLFFGSGTQLSVL.

This clone has only a few counts. CDR3 sequence reads: CASSSRTSGRIPTDTQYF. DNA for the CDR3: TGTGCCAGCAGTTCACGGACTAGCGGGAGGATCCCCACAGATACGCAGTATTTT. The chain is built from TRBV27 and TRBJ2-3; 14 nucleotides match TRBD2. Losses at the gene ends were 4 bases for V and 2 bases for J; bases not matched to a gene: 8. The CDR3 consists of 18 residues. Per germline, CDR1 MNHEY and CDR2 SMNVEV (reference sequence).

This sequence joins TRBV18 and TRBJ1-2, with 8 bases matching TRBD1. The junction had 0 bases not matched to a gene; V was cut back by 0 bases and J by 3 bases. This CDR3 has 14 residues. CDR1 and CDR2 from the germline V gene are KGHSH and LQKENI. CDR3 residues: CASSPPDRDYGYTF. The CDR3, as DNA: TGTGCCAGCTCACCACCGGACAGGGACTATGGCTACACCTTC.

As regards this clone: A far larger clone is just one base off, so this is likely a read error. The same CDR3 can be traced to other DNA sequences in this sample. The rearrangement links TRBV4-2 to TRBJ2-5, with 10 bases aligning to TRBD2. There are 14 residues in the CDR3. CDR1 is LGHNA and CDR2 is YNFKEQ in the germline V gene. The junction had 2 bases not matched to a gene; V was cut back by 5 bases and J by 2 bases. The CDR3 spells CASSGLADQETQYF. The CDR3 DNA reads as TGTGCCAGCAGCGGACTAGCGGATCAAGAGACCCAGTACTTC.

This clone came up once. J is TRBJ2-2 and V is TRBV18; 11 bases map to TRBD2. Losses at the gene ends were 4 bases for V and 2 bases for J; bases not matched to a gene: 6. CDR1 and CDR2 (germline): KGHSH, LQKENI. This CDR3 spans 17 amino acids. CDR3 sequence reads: CASSQGTSGQNTGELFF. The CDR3 coding sequence is TGTGCCAGCTCACAAGGGACTAGCGGCCAAAACACCGGGGAGCTGTTTTTT.

The V call is TRBV5-4, the J call TRBJ1-4, with 7 bases matching TRBD1. V lost 5 bases to trimming and J lost 4 bases; unmatched junction nucleotides: 8. Germline CDR1 reads SGHNT; CDR2 reads YYREEE (reference sequence). The CDR3 is 15 amino acids. CDR3 DNA: TGTGCCAGCAGTCCGAGACAGGGCAATAATGAAAAACTGTTTTTT. Translation gives CASSPRQGNNEKLFF.

The chain has TRBV2 and TRBJ2-7; TRBD1 matches 9 bases. The trim removed 2 bases at V and 3 bases at J, leaving 8 bases unmatched. Looked up from germline, CDR1 is SNHLY and CDR2 is FYNNEI. The CDR3 is 16 amino acids. The CDR3: CASSELGTGLYYEQYF. The CDR3, as DNA: TGTGCCAGCAGTGAACTTGGGACAGGGCTTTACTACGAGCAGTACTTC.

The chain carries TRBV18 and TRBJ1-3; 9 nucleotides agree with TRBD1. This CDR3 comprises 16 residues. Germline CDR1 and CDR2: KGHSH and LQKENI. Losses at the gene ends were 3 bases for V and 4 bases for J; bases not matched to a gene: 7. In DNA, the CDR3 is TGTGCCAGCTCACCGCGGGACAGGGTTTCCGGAAACACCATATATTTT. It translates to CASSPRDRVSGNTIYF.